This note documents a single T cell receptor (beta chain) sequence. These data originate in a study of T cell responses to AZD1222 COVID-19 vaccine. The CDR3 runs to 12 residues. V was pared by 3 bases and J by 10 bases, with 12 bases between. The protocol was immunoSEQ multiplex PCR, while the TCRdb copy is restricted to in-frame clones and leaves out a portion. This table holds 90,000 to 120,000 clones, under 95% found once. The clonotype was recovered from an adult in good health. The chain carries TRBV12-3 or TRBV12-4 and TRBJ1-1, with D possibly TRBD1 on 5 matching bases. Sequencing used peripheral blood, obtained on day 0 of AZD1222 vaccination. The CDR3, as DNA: TGTGCCAGCAGTTTTGACAGTCGGGGAGCTTTCTTT. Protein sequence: CASSFDSRGAFF.